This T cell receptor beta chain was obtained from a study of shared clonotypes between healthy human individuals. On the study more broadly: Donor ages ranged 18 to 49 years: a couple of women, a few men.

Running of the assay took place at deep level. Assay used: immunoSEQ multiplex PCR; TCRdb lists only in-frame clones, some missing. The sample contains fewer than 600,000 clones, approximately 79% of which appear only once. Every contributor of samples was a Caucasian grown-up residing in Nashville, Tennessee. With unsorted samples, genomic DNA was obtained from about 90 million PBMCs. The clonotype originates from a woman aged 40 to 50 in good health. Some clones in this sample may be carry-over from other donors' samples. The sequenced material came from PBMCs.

CDR3 sequence: CAWDPRGAKNIQYF. CDR3 nucleotide sequence: TGTGCCTGGGATCCCCGGGGGGCCAAAAACATTCAGTACTTC. V usage is TRBV30 and J usage is TRBJ2-4; tentatively, D is TRBD2 (6 bases). The germline V and J ends were trimmed by 5 bases and 1 base, with 12 bases remaining between them. The germline CDR1 and CDR2 sequences are GTSNPN and SVGIG (reference sequence). The CDR3 is 14 residues long.